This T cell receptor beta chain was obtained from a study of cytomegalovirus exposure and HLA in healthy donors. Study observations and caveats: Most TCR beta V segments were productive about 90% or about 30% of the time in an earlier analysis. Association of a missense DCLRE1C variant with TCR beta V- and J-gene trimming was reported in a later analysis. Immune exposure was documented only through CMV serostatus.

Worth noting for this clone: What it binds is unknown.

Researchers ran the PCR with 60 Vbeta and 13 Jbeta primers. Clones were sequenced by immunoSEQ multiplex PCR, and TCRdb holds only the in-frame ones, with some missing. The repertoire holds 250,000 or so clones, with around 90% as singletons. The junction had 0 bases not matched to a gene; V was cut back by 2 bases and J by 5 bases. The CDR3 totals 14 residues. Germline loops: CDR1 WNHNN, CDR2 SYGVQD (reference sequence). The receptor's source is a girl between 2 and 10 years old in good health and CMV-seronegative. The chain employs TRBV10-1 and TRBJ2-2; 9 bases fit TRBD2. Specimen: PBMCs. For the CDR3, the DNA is TGCGCCAGCAGTGAGCTAGCGGGGACCGGGGAGCTGTTTTTT. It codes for CASSELAGTGELFF.